This is a list of T cell receptor beta chains from one sample in a study of immune cell composition in non-small cell lung cancer. TCRdb keeps only in-frame clones here, not all; method: immunoSEQ multiplex PCR. The repertoire holds 1,500 to 2,500 clones, with 70% to 80% as singletons. The sequenced material came from non-adjacent lung tissue. These receptors were taken from a human donor with non-small cell lung cancer. The CDR3 runs from the conserved cysteine through the conserved F or W. The order of the fields is V gene, J gene, clone size, D gene, CDR3 length, CDR3 protein, CDR3 DNA. The D gene is left open where the match is weak. The listing skips clone size in some rows; elsewhere it reads once, few, many or a size class.

>TRBV27|TRBJ2-1|few|TRBD2|17
CASSPGLAEASYNEQFF
TGTGCCAGCAGCCCGGGACTAGCCGAAGCTTCCTACAATGAGCAGTTCTTC
>TRBV11-2|TRBJ1-1|-|-|14
CASSLEVSTAEAFF
TGTGCCAGCAGCTTAGAGGTTAGCACCGCTGAAGCTTTCTTT
>TRBV7-9|TRBJ1-6|-|-|14
CASTADRGNSPLHF
TGTGCCAGCACCGCAGATAGGGGGAATTCACCCCTCCACTTT
>TRBV7-2|TRBJ2-7|once|-|13
CASSSVSSYEQYF
TGTGCCAGCAGCTCGGTGAGCTCCTACGAGCAGTACTTC
>TRBV25-1|TRBJ1-1|-|TRBD1|17
CASRTAAGTGWKAEAFF
TGTGCCAGCAGGACGGCAGCCGGGACAGGGTGGAAGGCTGAAGCTTTCTTT
>TRBV7-8|TRBJ2-7|-|-|15
CASSFAAAGLYEQYF
TGTGCCAGCAGCTTTGCAGCAGCGGGCCTCTACGAGCAGTACTTC
>TRBV19|TRBJ2-2|-|-|15
CASSTKIGGTGELFF
TGTGCCAGTAGTACTAAAATAGGGGGAACCGGGGAGCTGTTTTTT
>TRBV28|TRBJ2-3|-|-|14
CASSLGGSTDTQYF
TGTGCCAGCAGTTTAGGGGGCTCGACGGATACGCAGTATTTT
>TRBV5-4|TRBJ2-7|-|TRBD2|15
CASSLGTSGIYEQYF
TGTGCCAGCAGCTTGGGGACTAGCGGGATCTACGAGCAGTACTTC
>TRBV10-3|TRBJ1-4|-|-|16
CAISESSGGLNEKLFF
TGTGCCATCAGTGAGTCGAGTGGGGGCCTAAATGAAAAACTGTTTTTT
>TRBV10-3|TRBJ1-6|few|TRBD1|14
CAISDGQGDSPLHF
TGTGCCATCAGTGATGGTCAGGGGGACTCACCCCTCCACTTT
>TRBV7-9|TRBJ2-7|-|-|13
CASSPGSGNEQYF
TGTGCCAGCAGCCCGGGGTCCGGGAACGAGCAGTACTTC
>TRBV7-2|TRBJ2-7|-|-|14
CASSLVLLSYEQYF
TGTGCCAGCAGCTTAGTCTTGCTATCCTACGAGCAGTACTTC
>TRBV28|TRBJ1-5|-|TRBD1|18
CASTLGGPGTGKNQPQHF
TGTGCCAGCACCCTTGGAGGTCCCGGGACAGGGAAAAATCAGCCCCAGCATTTT
>TRBV9|TRBJ2-3|few|TRBD1|16
CASSTGQALMGDTQYF
TGTGCCAGCAGCACGGGACAGGCCCTGATGGGAGATACGCAGTATTTT
>TRBV6-6|TRBJ1-3|once|-|16
CASSYGGESSGNTIYF
TGTGCCAGCAGTTACGGGGGGGAGAGCTCTGGAAACACCATATATTTT
>TRBV7-8|TRBJ2-2|-|TRBD2|15
CASSPRAGGTGELFF
TGTGCCAGCAGCCCACGGGCGGGAGGTACCGGGGAGCTGTTTTTT
>TRBV27|TRBJ1-2|-|-|15
CASRYKQEANYGYTF
TGTGCCAGCAGATATAAACAGGAAGCTAACTATGGCTACACCTTC
>TRBV19|TRBJ2-3|-|TRBD1|13
CASRTTGSDTQYF
TGTGCCAGCAGGACGACAGGGTCAGATACGCAGTATTTT
>TRBV9|TRBJ2-1|-|TRBD2|16
CASSVFPAGVSDEQFF
TGTGCCAGCAGCGTATTTCCAGCGGGGGTTTCCGATGAGCAGTTCTTC
>TRBV6-1|TRBJ1-1|-|-|13
CASSPTAYTEAFF
TGTGCCAGCAGTCCGACAGCGTACACTGAAGCTTTCTTT
>TRBV19|TRBJ2-7|-|TRBD1|16
CASSAQLGTGTYEQYF
TGTGCCAGTAGTGCCCAACTCGGGACAGGGACCTACGAGCAGTACTTC
>TRBV10-3|TRBJ2-7|-|TRBD2|14
CAIRGAGGPHEQYF
TGTGCCATCAGGGGAGCGGGAGGGCCACACGAGCAGTACTTC
>TRBV5-1|TRBJ2-1|-|-|15
CASSLALGKQNEQFF
TGCGCCAGCAGCTTGGCCCTAGGCAAACAAAATGAGCAGTTCTTC
>TRBV2|TRBJ1-1|-|-|13
CASSESAGDEAFF
TGTGCCAGCAGTGAATCCGCGGGGGATGAAGCTTTCTTT
>TRBV2|TRBJ2-7|-|TRBD1|15
CASERTGGGSYEQYF
TGTGCCAGCGAAAGAACAGGGGGCGGTTCCTACGAGCAGTACTTC
>TRBV10-3|TRBJ1-4|-|TRBD1|17
CAISEPTGGASNEKLFF
TGTGCCATCAGTGAGCCGACAGGGGGCGCCTCTAATGAAAAACTGTTTTTT
>TRBV7-8|TRBJ1-2|-|TRBD1|14
CASGKGTENYGYTF
TGTGCCAGCGGCAAGGGGACAGAGAACTATGGCTACACCTTC
>TRBV19|TRBJ2-7|-|TRBD1|15
CASSIQGALYYEQYF
TGTGCCAGTAGCATACAGGGGGCCCTCTACTACGAGCAGTACTTC
>TRBV19|TRBJ1-5|-|TRBD1|17
CASSPGTGDLSNQPQHF
TGTGCCAGTAGTCCCGGGACAGGGGATTTGAGCAATCAGCCCCAGCATTTT
>TRBV18|TRBJ2-7|large|-|14
CASSHTGFYNEQYF
TGTGCCAGCTCTCACACAGGGTTTTACAACGAGCAGTACTTC
>TRBV28|TRBJ2-7|-|TRBD1|15
CASSLPRDRLVRQYF
TGTGCCAGCAGTTTACCCCGGGACAGGCTAGTAAGGCAGTACTTC
>TRBV10-2|TRBJ1-5|-|-|14
CASSAPGSNQPQHF
TGCGCCAGCAGTGCGCCGGGATCTAATCAGCCCCAGCATTTT
>TRBV7-2|TRBJ1-4|-|TRBD1|15
CASSLGDRRNEKLFF
TGTGCCAGCAGCTTAGGGGACAGAAGGAATGAAAAACTGTTTTTT
>TRBV5-4|TRBJ2-1|-|TRBD2|15
CASSGGLAGGNEQFF
TGTGCCAGCAGCGGGGGACTAGCGGGGGGTAATGAGCAGTTCTTC
>TRBV21-1|TRBJ1-2|-|-|19
CASSNPVECSAGELYGYTF
TGTGCCAGCAGCAATCCCGTTGAGTGTTCGGCGGGGGAGCTCTATGGCTACACCTTC
>TRBV9|TRBJ2-3|-|-|18
CASSGSPTRAVSTDTQYF
TGTGCCAGCAGCGGGAGCCCCACTAGAGCTGTTTCCACAGATACGCAGTATTTT